Following are 20 T cell receptor beta chains from one sample sequenced in a study of T cells in pancreatic ductal adenocarcinoma. The table came from immunoSEQ multiplex PCR; TCRdb's copy has only in-frame clones and leaves some out. This repertoire shows 100,000 or so clones, about 95% found once; its top ten account for about 3.4%. Selected pancreatic ductal adenocarcinoma patients had undergone surgery without neoadjuvant therapy. The sample consisted of PBMCs. Receptors originate from a human donor with pancreatic ductal adenocarcinoma.

The V gene is TRBV5-4, the J gene TRBJ2-3; 7 nucleotides match TRBD2. J lost 8 bases, V lost 0 bases, and 6 bases had no gene match. CDR1 is SGHNT, CDR2 YYREEE, per germline (reference sequence). This CDR3 comprises 14 residues. Written as DNA, the CDR3 is TGTGCCAGCAGCTTGGCGCGCGGGGGAGGTACGCAGTATTTT. It translates to CASSLARGGGTQYF.

The V call is TRBV2, the J call TRBJ1-5; D not certain. The CDR3 is 14 amino acids. CDR1 and CDR2 from the germline V gene are SNHLY and FYNNEI. The ends were cut back, 7 bases at V and 6 bases at J, with 16 bases in the middle. CDR3 amino acids: CASNIGGSSQPQHF. The CDR3 DNA is TGTGCCAGCAATATAGGAGGGTCAAGTCAGCCCCAGCATTTT.

This clone has a single count. The chain is built from TRBV4-3 and TRBJ2-1, with TRBD1 matching over 8 bases. CDR1 and CDR2 from the germline V gene are LGHNA and YSLEER. The CDR3 is made up of 15 amino acids. The ends lost 3 bases at V and 7 bases at J; junction bases unmatched: 8. CDR3 nucleotides: TGCGCCAGCAGCCAGTTGCAGGGGGCGGGGAATGAGCAGTTCTTC. Amino acid sequence: CASSQLQGAGNEQFF.

This chain links TRBV28 with TRBJ1-2; 9 nucleotides agree with TRBD1. The CDR3 is 14 amino acids. Germline assignment: CDR1 MDHEN and CDR2 SYDVKM. V shed 6 bases, J shed 2 bases, and the junction held 4 bases outside the gene matches. In DNA form, the CDR3 reads TGTGCCAGCAGCCGTGGACAGGGGAACTATGGCTACACCTTC. The encoded protein is CASSRGQGNYGYTF.

V usage is TRBV5-1 and J usage is TRBJ2-3; 15 bases align to TRBD2. CDR1 SGHRS and CDR2 YFSETQ come from the germline V gene. This CDR3 region has 16 residues. V lost 4 bases to trimming and J lost 6 bases; unmatched junction nucleotides: 6. CDR3 DNA sequence: TGCGCCAGCAGCAACACAGGGACTAGCGGGAGGGATACGCAGTATTTT. It yields the protein CASSNTGTSGRDTQYF.

The chain couples TRBV30 to TRBJ2-6; unclear D gene. Germline lookup yields CDR1 GTSNPN and CDR2 SVGIG (reference sequence). This CDR3 has 15 amino acids. V was pared by 2 bases and J by 2 bases, with 10 bases between. The CDR3 DNA reads TGTGCCTGGAGTCGCAGGCAAGCTGGGGCCAACGTCCTGACTTTC. Protein sequence: CAWSRRQAGANVLTF.

The V gene is TRBV5-6, the J gene TRBJ2-7; 9 positions match TRBD1. The CDR3 spans 14 residues. Per germline, CDR1 SGHDT and CDR2 YYEEEE. Trimming cost V 6 bases and J 1 base; bases outside gene matches: 5. Here the CDR3 DNA reads TGTGCCAGCATCAGACAGGGGGAATCCTACGAGCAGTACTTC. Its protein product is CASIRQGESYEQYF. Using reference TRBV5-6 and TRBJ2-7 for the parts outside the CDR3, the full variable domain is DAGVTQSPTHLIKTRGQQVTLRCSPKSGHDTVSWYQQALGQGPQFIFQYYEEEERQRGNFPDRFSGHQFPNYSSELNVNALLLGDSALYLCASIRQGESYEQYFGPGTRLTVT.

The V gene is TRBV10-3, the J gene TRBJ2-2; the match to TRBD1 covers 7 bases. Germline V lookup: CDR1 ENHRY, CDR2 SYGVKD. The V gene end was trimmed by 6 bases and the J gene end by 5 bases; junction bases not matched to a gene: 6. This CDR3 is built from 14 residues. The CDR3 DNA is TGTGCCATCAGGACCGGGACAGATACCGGGGAGCTGTTTTTT. Encoded protein: CAIRTGTDTGELFF.

The genes are TRBV5-1 and TRBJ1-4; a weak D match, TRBD1 (6 bases). The germline CDR1 and CDR2 sequences are SGHRS and YFSETQ. The V end lost 0 bases, the J end lost 3 bases, and 12 bases lay between the germline ends. This CDR3 contains 16 residues. For the CDR3, the DNA is TGCGCCAGCAGCTTGGATATGACAGGCCCTAATGAAAAACTGTTTTTT. It encodes CASSLDMTGPNEKLFF.

The CDR3 spells CASSEVWGTGRGYTF. The CDR3 nucleotides are TGTGCCAGCAGTGAAGTTTGGGGAACAGGGCGCGGCTACACCTTC. The gene calls are TRBV6-1 and TRBJ1-2, with D perhaps TRBD1 (6 bases). The CDR3 extends over 15 amino acids. In germline, CDR1 is MNHNS, CDR2 SASEGT. V lost 1 base and J lost 8, with 17 bases in between.

The chain carries TRBV5-3 and TRBJ2-1; D perhaps matches TRBD1 (5 bases). TRBV5-3 counts as an open reading frame of uncertain function. CDR3 length: 15 residues. Trimming left V 1 base short and J 0 bases short, with 8 bases between. The CDR3 DNA sequence: TGTGCCAGAAGCTTGAGGGGCCGCTCCTACAATGAGCAGTTCTTC. Protein sequence: CARSLRGRSYNEQFF.

J is TRBJ2-3 and V is TRBV6-1; the D gene is possibly TRBD2 (7 bases). CDR3 length: 14 residues. The V end was cut by 6 bases, the J end by 2 bases, with 12 bases between. Germline V lookup: CDR1 MNHNS, CDR2 SASEGT. The CDR3 region is CASRRGGTTDTQYF. The CDR3 DNA reads TGTGCCAGCAGGAGGGGGGGAACCACAGATACGCAGTATTTT.

The rearrangement uses TRBV29-1 and TRBJ2-3; tentative D call: TRBD1 (5 bases). Germline V lookup: CDR1 SQVTM, CDR2 ANQGSEA. V lost 5 bases to trimming and J lost 4 bases, with 16 bases between them. The CDR3 totals 14 residues. The CDR3 DNA reads TGCAGCGTTAGGGCAGGGTCTTTGCCAGATACGCAGTATTTT. This sequence encodes CSVRAGSLPDTQYF.

This chain uses TRBV10-3 with TRBJ2-7; TRBD2 matches at 8 bases. The germline CDR1 and CDR2 sequences are ENHRY and SYGVKD. Trimming removed 10 bases from V and 6 bases from J; junction bases left unmatched: 11. This CDR3 is 13 amino acids long. Written as DNA, the CDR3 is TGTGCCACCAAACCGGGACTAGAATTCGAGCAGTACTTC. Its translation is CATKPGLEFEQYF.

This chain uses TRBV4-1 with TRBJ2-5; 10 bases fit TRBD2. V dropped 1 base and J dropped 2; count of bases not matched to a gene: 10. The germline gives CDR1 MGHRA, CDR2 YSYEKL. The CDR3 runs 18 residues. CDR3 protein: CASSQAAGGFRYQETQYF. The CDR3, as DNA: TGCGCCAGCAGCCAAGCAGCGGGAGGGTTCCGGTATCAAGAGACCCAGTACTTC.

This chain connects TRBV27 to TRBJ1-4; TRBD1 might be the D (5 bases). From germline, CDR1 is MNHEY and CDR2 SMNVEV (reference sequence). CDR3 size: 14 residues. With 4 bases removed from V and 5 bases from J, the gap between germline ends came to 11 bases. Written as DNA, the CDR3 is TGTGCCAGCAGTTCCCAGGGTTCCAATGAAAAACTGTTTTTT. Encoded protein: CASSSQGSNEKLFF.

The V gene is TRBV21-1, the J gene TRBJ2-7; the tabulated D call, TRBD2, remains unverified against the DNA. TRBV21-1 is recorded as a pseudogene. The CDR3 contains 15 residues. CDR3 sequence: CASSKGTGDAHEQYF. CDR3 DNA sequence: TGTGCCAGCAGCAAAGGAACGGGAGACGCCCACGAGCAGTACTTC.

This chain links TRBV4-1 with TRBJ1-4; D gene unclear. V lost 4 bases, J lost 11 bases, and 14 bases lay in between. Per germline, CDR1 MGHRA and CDR2 YSYEKL. The CDR3 spans 13 residues. The CDR3 sequence is CASSLLLREKLFF. As DNA, the CDR3 is TGCGCCAGCAGCCTCCTTCTTCGGGAGAAACTGTTTTTT.

The chain recombines TRBV2 with TRBJ1-1; D may be TRBD1 (5 bases). Germline CDR1 is SNHLY and CDR2 is FYNNEI. V was shortened by 6 bases and J by 1 base, with 12 bases between the two germline ends. There are 14 residues in the CDR3. CDR3 DNA: TGTGCCAGCAGCAGAGACAGTGGGAACACTGAAGCTTTCTTT. Protein product: CASSRDSGNTEAFF.

The J gene is TRBJ1-2, the V gene TRBV5-4; D may be TRBD1 (6 bases). This CDR3 contains 14 residues. V shed 3 bases and J shed 6 bases, with 15 bases lying between them. Germline loops: CDR1 SGHNT, CDR2 YYREEE (reference sequence). The CDR3 protein is CASSSQGGAHGYTF. The CDR3 DNA reads as TGTGCCAGCAGCTCACAGGGTGGAGCCCATGGCTACACCTTC.